The rows below give T cell receptor beta chains drawn from one sample of a study of cytomegalovirus exposure and HLA in healthy donors. Generated by immunoSEQ multiplex PCR, the TCRdb table keeps only in-frame clones and is missing some. Recorded here are about 160,000 clones; the top ten clones represent over 1%. Sequences were obtained from PBMCs. The receptors here all came from a woman in her sixties or seventies in good health and CMV-seronegative. Each CDR3 is given with its conserved first and last residue. Each record gives: CDR3 protein, CDR3 DNA, J gene, D gene, V gene. D genes are given only for firm matches.

CASSPGTEETQYF	TGTGCCAGCAGCCCGGGGACAGAAGAGACCCAGTACTTC	TRBJ2-5	TRBD1	TRBV7-7
CASRRLAGGTDTQYF	TGTGCCAGCAGGCGCCTAGCGGGGGGCACAGATACGCAGTATTTT	TRBJ2-3	TRBD2	TRBV6-5
CASSLDGRLYNEQFF	TGTGCCAGCAGCTTGGACGGGAGACTCTACAATGAGCAGTTCTTC	TRBJ2-1	-	TRBV5-6
CAWSVQGASNQPQHF	TGTGCCTGGAGTGTACAAGGGGCGAGCAATCAGCCCCAGCATTTT	TRBJ1-5	-	TRBV30
CASSLGGNEQFF	TGTGCCAGCAGTTTAGGGGGGAATGAGCAGTTCTTC	TRBJ2-1	-	TRBV27
CASSIGTASNQPQHF	TGCGCCAGCAGCATCGGGACAGCTAGCAATCAGCCCCAGCATTTT	TRBJ1-5	TRBD1	TRBV5-1
CASSPQTTSTGGAGTDTQYF	TGCGCCAGCAGCCCCCAGACAACGTCGACCGGGGGGGCCGGCACAGATACGCAGTATTTT	TRBJ2-3	TRBD2	TRBV5-1
CASKNRDRGMNTGELFF	TGTGCCAGCAAGAACCGGGACAGGGGAATGAACACCGGGGAGCTGTTTTTT	TRBJ2-2	TRBD1	TRBV9
CASSPTGANTEAFF	TGTGCCAGCAGTCCCACAGGGGCGAACACTGAAGCTTTCTTT	TRBJ1-1	TRBD1	TRBV7-9
CASSPYRDDTEAFF	TGTGCCAGCTCACCCTACAGGGACGACACTGAAGCTTTCTTT	TRBJ1-1	-	TRBV18
CASSPPSSYEQYF	TGTGCCAGCTCACCACCCAGCTCCTACGAGCAGTACTTC	TRBJ2-7	-	TRBV18
CSVEGLAETYEQYF	TGCAGCGTTGAGGGACTAGCGGAGACCTACGAGCAGTACTTC	TRBJ2-7	TRBD2	TRBV29-1
CASSISGRNTIYF	TGTGCCAGTAGTATAAGCGGACGGAACACCATATATTTT	TRBJ1-3	-	TRBV19
CASSSQGWTEAFF	TGTGCCAGCAGCTCACAGGGGTGGACTGAAGCTTTCTTT	TRBJ1-1	TRBD1	TRBV7-2
CASSNSLRPSYEQYF	TGTGCCAGTAGTAACTCGCTGCGCCCCTCCTACGAGCAGTACTTC	TRBJ2-7	-	TRBV19
CASSLTLGPQETQYF	TGTGCCAGCAGCTTAACCCTGGGCCCCCAAGAGACCCAGTACTTC	TRBJ2-5	-	TRBV7-3
CASSSYRVFVYGYTF	TGTGCCAGCAGCTCCTACAGGGTTTTCGTCTATGGCTACACCTTC	TRBJ1-2	-	TRBV5-8
CASSVKGTSTNEQFF	TGTGCCAGCAGCGTAAAAGGGACTAGTACCAATGAGCAGTTCTTC	TRBJ2-1	TRBD2	TRBV9
CASRPKGGSLYSNQPQHF	TGTGCCAGCAGACCAAAAGGAGGCAGCTTGTATAGCAATCAGCCCCAGCATTTT	TRBJ1-5	-	TRBV7-2
CASSLPGVGNTIYF	TGCGCCAGCAGCTTGCCAGGGGTAGGAAACACCATATATTTT	TRBJ1-3	-	TRBV5-1
CASGAGDSNQPQHF	TGTGCCAGCGGTGCAGGGGATAGCAATCAGCCCCAGCATTTT	TRBJ1-5	-	TRBV19
CASSANGNTEAFF	TGTGCCAGCAGTGCCAACGGGAACACTGAAGCTTTCTTT	TRBJ1-1	-	TRBV6-4
CASSPIQDRANYGYTF	TGTGCCAGCTCACCGATCCAGGACAGGGCTAACTATGGCTACACCTTC	TRBJ1-2	TRBD1	TRBV18
CASSLDGSEQFF	TGTGCCAGCAGCTTGGATGGGAGTGAGCAGTTCTTC	TRBJ2-1	-	TRBV5-6
CASSLLGGTQYF	TGTGCCAGCAGCTTATTAGGGGGTACGCAGTATTTT	TRBJ2-3	-	TRBV5-5
CASSRGRERDNTEAFF	TGTGCCAGCTCAAGAGGACGGGAGAGGGACAACACTGAAGCTTTCTTT	TRBJ1-1	-	TRBV18
CASSDNRGDRNEQYF	TGTGCCAGCAGTGATAATAGGGGGGACAGGAACGAGCAGTACTTC	TRBJ2-7	TRBD1	TRBV6-4
CASSLSGGAGNTEAFF	TGCGCCAGCAGCTTGTCAGGGGGCGCGGGGAACACTGAAGCTTTCTTT	TRBJ1-1	TRBD1	TRBV5-1
CASSLAGTGKEKLFF	TGTGCCAGCAGCTTAGCGGGAACAGGGAAGGAAAAACTGTTTTTT	TRBJ1-4	-	TRBV7-2
CAISESRGASGELFF	TGTGCCATCAGTGAGTCCAGGGGCGCGTCCGGGGAGCTGTTTTTT	TRBJ2-2	-	TRBV10-3
CAGSLIPSGPYNEQFF	TGTGCCGGCAGTTTGATTCCTAGCGGACCATACAATGAGCAGTTCTTC	TRBJ2-1	TRBD2	TRBV27
CASSTFSDSTQYF	TGTGCCAGCAGTACGTTCTCCGATAGTACGCAGTATTTT	TRBJ2-3	-	TRBV11-3
CASSYSWDLGYGYTF	TGTGCCAGCAGTTACTCCTGGGACTTGGGCTATGGCTACACCTTC	TRBJ1-2	-	TRBV6-6
CASSIIQVADTQYF	TGTGCCAGCTCGATCATACAAGTGGCAGATACGCAGTATTTT	TRBJ2-3	-	TRBV2
CASSLWTGPTGELFF	TGTGCCAGCAGTTTATGGACAGGGCCAACCGGGGAGCTGTTTTTT	TRBJ2-2	TRBD1	TRBV6-5
CSAERAGELFF	TGCAGCGCCGAGAGAGCCGGGGAGCTGTTTTTT	TRBJ2-2	-	TRBV20-1
CASRTGSPGEQYF	TGTGCCAGCAGAACAGGGTCCCCGGGGGAGCAGTACTTC	TRBJ2-7	-	TRBV27
CASRRDRGAYEQYF	TGCGCCAGCAGACGGGACAGGGGGGCGTACGAGCAGTACTTC	TRBJ2-7	TRBD1	TRBV5-1
CASSLALDTGELFF	TGTGCCAGCAGCTTGGCCTTGGACACCGGGGAGCTGTTTTTT	TRBJ2-2	-	TRBV7-3
CASSYKGVMNTEALF	TGTGCCAGCAGTTACAAGGGGGTAATGAACACTGAAGCTCTCTTT	TRBJ1-1	-	TRBV6-5
CASSYRNEQFF	TGTGCCAGCAGTTACCGGAATGAGCAGTTCTTC	TRBJ2-1	-	TRBV6-5
CASRKTPLGANVLTF	TGTGCCAGCCGGAAGACTCCACTTGGGGCCAACGTCCTGACTTTC	TRBJ2-6	-	TRBV19
CASSLSRDRVGYGYTF	TGTGCCAGCAGTTTATCCCGGGACAGGGTCGGCTATGGCTACACCTTC	TRBJ1-2	TRBD1	TRBV27
CASRSGTGFYEQYF	TGTGCCAGCAGATCCGGGACAGGGTTTTACGAGCAGTACTTC	TRBJ2-7	TRBD1	TRBV6-5
CASSERTGVTEAFF	TGTGCCAGCAGTGAGCGGACAGGGGTAACTGAAGCTTTCTTT	TRBJ1-1	TRBD1	TRBV2
CASSVGVLRSGIQETQYF	TGTGCCAGCAGCGTAGGGGTTCTACGGTCAGGAATACAGGAGACCCAGTACTTC	TRBJ2-5	-	TRBV9
CASSGGTSGVRSGELFF	TGTGCCAGCAGCGGCGGGACTAGCGGGGTCCGTAGCGGGGAGCTGTTTTTT	TRBJ2-2	TRBD2	TRBV5-4
CASSLLAGDEQYF	TGTGCCAGCAGCTTGCTGGCAGGGGACGAGCAGTACTTC	TRBJ2-7	-	TRBV5-4
CASSLNRGRLEQFF	TGTGCCAGCAGCCTGAACCGAGGGCGGCTGGAGCAGTTCTTC	TRBJ2-1	-	TRBV7-2
CASSSGQGYGYTF	TGTGCCAGCAGCTCTGGACAGGGATATGGCTACACCTTC	TRBJ1-2	TRBD1	TRBV7-2
CASSERQAYQETQYF	TGTGCCAGCAGTGAACGACAGGCGTACCAAGAGACCCAGTACTTC	TRBJ2-5	-	TRBV2
CASRLQGSETEAFF	TGTGCCAGCAGGCTACAGGGGAGTGAAACTGAAGCTTTCTTT	TRBJ1-1	TRBD1	TRBV6-6
CASSLTSGVGEQYF	TGTGCCAGCAGCTTGACTTCAGGGGTTGGCGAGCAGTACTTC	TRBJ2-7	-	TRBV5-4
CASSLEVLVGHTEAFF	TGCGCCAGCAGCTTGGAGGTCCTAGTAGGCCACACTGAAGCTTTCTTT	TRBJ1-1	-	TRBV5-1
CASSLDGGSYNEQFF	TGCGCCAGCAGCTTAGACGGGGGTTCCTACAATGAGCAGTTCTTC	TRBJ2-1	-	TRBV5-1
CASSPGGGDTEAFF	TGTGCCAGCTCACCGGGCGGGGGGGACACTGAAGCTTTCTTT	TRBJ1-1	-	TRBV18
CASSKERGYSYNEQFF	TGTGCCAGCAGCAAAGAACGGGGGTACTCCTACAATGAGCAGTTCTTC	TRBJ2-1	-	TRBV5-6
CASSVRPPGFGNTIYF	TGTGCCAGCAGCGTACGACCGCCGGGGTTCGGAAACACCATATATTTT	TRBJ1-3	-	TRBV9
CASSTRAGYGYTF	TGTGCCAGCAGTACGAGGGCGGGCTATGGCTACACCTTC	TRBJ1-2	-	TRBV27